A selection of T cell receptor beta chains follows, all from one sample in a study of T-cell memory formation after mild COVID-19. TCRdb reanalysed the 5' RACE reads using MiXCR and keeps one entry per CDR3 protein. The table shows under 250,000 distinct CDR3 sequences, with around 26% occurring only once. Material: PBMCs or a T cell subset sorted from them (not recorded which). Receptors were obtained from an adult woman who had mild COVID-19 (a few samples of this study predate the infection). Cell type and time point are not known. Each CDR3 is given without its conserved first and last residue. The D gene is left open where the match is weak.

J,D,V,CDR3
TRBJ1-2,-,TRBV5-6,ASSDTGQIANYGYT
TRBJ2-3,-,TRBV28,ASSTNRAGGTDTQY
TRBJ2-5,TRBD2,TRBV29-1,SVDPGGETQY
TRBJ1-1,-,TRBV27,ASRREGSEAF
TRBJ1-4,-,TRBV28,ASSYVAPTNEKLF
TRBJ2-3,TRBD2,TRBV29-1,SVASGGAGRGTDTQY
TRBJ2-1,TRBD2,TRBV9,ASSVDGWAGGYNEQF
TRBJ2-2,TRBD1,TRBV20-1,SATETGLGTGELF
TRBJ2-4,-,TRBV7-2,ASSLLEGVNIQY
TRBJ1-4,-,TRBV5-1,ASSLGRQGGEKLF
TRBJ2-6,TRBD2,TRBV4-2,ASSQDSGTSISGANVLT
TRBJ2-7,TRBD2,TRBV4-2,ASSPTPLAGVPRGSYEQY
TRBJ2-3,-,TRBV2,ASSAQGGGTDTQY
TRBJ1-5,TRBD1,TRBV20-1,SANDRVGQPQH
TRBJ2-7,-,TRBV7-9,ASSTGLGNYEQY
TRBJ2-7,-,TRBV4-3,ASSQDRPSPYEQY
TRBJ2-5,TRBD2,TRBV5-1,ASSPGLAGGPEETQY
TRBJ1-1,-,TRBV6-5,ASSYRAALTEAF
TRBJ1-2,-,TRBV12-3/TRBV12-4,ASSLGATGKAGYT
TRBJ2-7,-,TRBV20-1,SARDSGVGHEQY
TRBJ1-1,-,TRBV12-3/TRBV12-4,ATSPTPNTEAF
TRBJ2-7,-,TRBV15,ATSREAGTYEQY
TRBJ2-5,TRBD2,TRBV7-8,ASSLYGGAGETQY
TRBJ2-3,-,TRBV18,ASSPPEGDTQY
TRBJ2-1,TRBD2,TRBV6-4,ASSHSGGAPGNEQF
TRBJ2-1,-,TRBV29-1,SVVPPYNEQF
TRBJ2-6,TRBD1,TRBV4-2,ASSLPPGQVAGANVLT
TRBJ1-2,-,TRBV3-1,ASSKIGAQLGGYT
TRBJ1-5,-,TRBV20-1,SARDPGGANQPQH
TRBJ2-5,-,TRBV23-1,ASSQSTGAKETQY
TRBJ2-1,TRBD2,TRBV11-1,ASSPGTSASREQF
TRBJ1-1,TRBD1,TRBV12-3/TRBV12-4,ASSFKLFRTGDLLDTEAF
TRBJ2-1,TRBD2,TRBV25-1,ASRWAGGANEQF
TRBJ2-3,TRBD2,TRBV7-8,ASSLAAGGPGDTQY
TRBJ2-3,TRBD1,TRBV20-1,SASGPGGRDTQY
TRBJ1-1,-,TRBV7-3,ASSLIPGEGTEAF
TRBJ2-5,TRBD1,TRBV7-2,ASSSPLFPRTGGGETQY
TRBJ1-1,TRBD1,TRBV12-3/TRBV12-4,ASISRTGSAF
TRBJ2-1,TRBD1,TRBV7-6,ASSWTGSVYNEQF
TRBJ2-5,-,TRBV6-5,ASTRGRDQETQY
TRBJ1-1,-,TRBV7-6,ASSSQAQNTEAF
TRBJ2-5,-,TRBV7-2,ASSLVQHETQY
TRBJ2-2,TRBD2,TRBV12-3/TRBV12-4,ASKLGLAGARTGELF
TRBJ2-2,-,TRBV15,ATSRGQGWTGELF
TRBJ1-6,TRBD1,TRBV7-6,ASRKQGSGSPLH
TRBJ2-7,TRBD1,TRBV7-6,ASSAGQGIYEQY
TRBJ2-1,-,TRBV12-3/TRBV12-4,ASTTPLRGGTYNEQF
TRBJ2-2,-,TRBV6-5,ASSYTSILNTGELF
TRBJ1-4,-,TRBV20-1,SASSSNYKNEKLF
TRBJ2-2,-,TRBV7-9,ASSSIDQGTGELF
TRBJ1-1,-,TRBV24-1,ATSEGYEGTEAF